This T cell receptor (beta chain) emerged from a study of human T cells and chemical hapten exposure. Documented time point: pre-sensitization, week 0. Treatment given: therapeutic diphenylcyclopropenone sensitization with weekly scalp DPC. Investigators collected blood before applying each patch test. Notes on this clonotype: Its antigen is undetermined.

V was pared by 5 bases and J by 0 bases, with 11 bases between. Germline CDR1 reads MNHEY; CDR2 reads SVGEGT. CDR3 length equals 15 residues. Via MiXCR, TCRdb re-called the RACE reads, giving one row per CDR3 protein. The repertoire has fewer than 140,000 distinct CDR3 sequences, around 10% of them found once; the top ten carry 1.6%. Study-wide findings and caveats: Significantly greater numbers of large CDR3 similarity clusters came from expanded TCRs than from controls. Donor immune responses may differ from healthy people's, since all donors had alopecia.

This receptor was taken from a woman aged 45-60 years with alopecia areata. Some clones in this sample may be carry-over from other donors' samples. The genes are TRBV6-2 or TRBV6-3 and TRBJ2-1; D is ambiguous. The source material was whole blood, sampled in connection with sensitization to the hapten diphenylcyclopropenone (DPC). The CDR3 region has the DNA TGTGCCAGCAGTAAACACTTAAGCTCCTACAATGAGCAGTTCTTC. This sequence encodes CASSKHLSSYNEQFF.